The following is a T cell receptor (beta chain) sequence with its context. CDR3 length equals 13 residues. V was pared by 1 base and J by 3 bases, with 6 bases between. CDR1 and CDR2 from the germline V gene are SGHTA and FQGNSA. This entry belongs to a study of cytomegalovirus exposure and HLA in healthy donors. The study ran its PCR with 60 Vbeta and 13 Jbeta primers. The method was immunoSEQ multiplex PCR; TCRdb's version includes in-frame clones alone and lacks a portion of them. This table holds 90,000 to 130,000 clones, about 80% found once. This clonotype was obtained from a woman aged 55-75 years in good health and CMV-seropositive. The chain employs TRBV7-2 and TRBJ1-2; TRBD1 might be the D (5 bases). The specimen was PBMCs. CDR3 sequence (DNA): TGTGCCAGCAGCTTAGGGGGGGACTATGGCTACACCTTC. It is translated as CASSLGGDYGYTF.